The 2 T cell receptor beta chains in this list originate from one sample, sequenced in a study of shared clonotypes between healthy human individuals. Method: immunoSEQ multiplex PCR; TCRdb's copy keeps in-frame clones and lacks some. The table lists about 2,100,000 clones, roughly 91% of them singletons. CD45RO-negative CD8 cells positively selected for CCR7 made up the naive population, which excluded terminally differentiated effector memory CD45RA+ cells. Sequencing input: naive CD8+ T cells from PBMCs. These receptors all come from a man aged 18-30 years in good health. Some clones in this sample may be carry-over from other donors' samples.

The rearrangement uses TRBV27 and TRBJ2-7; 14 nucleotides match TRBD2. The CDR3 is 16 residues long. Germline loops: CDR1 MNHEY, CDR2 SMNVEV (reference sequence). V gave up 5 bases and J gave up 2 bases; unmatched junction bases: 5. The CDR3 nucleotides read TGTGCCAGCAGTGGGGGACTAGCGGGAGATGCCTACGAGCAGTACTTC. Translation: CASSGGLAGDAYEQYF.

The chain recombines TRBV27 with TRBJ2-7; D may be TRBD1 or TRBD2 (5 bases each). Trimming left V 3 bases short and J 2 bases short, with 14 bases between. The CDR3 consists of 15 residues. The germline gives CDR1 MNHEY, CDR2 SMNVEV (reference sequence). DNA of the CDR3: TGTGCCAGCAGTTTTTTCGGGACGGAGCCCTACGAGCAGTACTTC. Protein sequence: CASSFFGTEPYEQYF.